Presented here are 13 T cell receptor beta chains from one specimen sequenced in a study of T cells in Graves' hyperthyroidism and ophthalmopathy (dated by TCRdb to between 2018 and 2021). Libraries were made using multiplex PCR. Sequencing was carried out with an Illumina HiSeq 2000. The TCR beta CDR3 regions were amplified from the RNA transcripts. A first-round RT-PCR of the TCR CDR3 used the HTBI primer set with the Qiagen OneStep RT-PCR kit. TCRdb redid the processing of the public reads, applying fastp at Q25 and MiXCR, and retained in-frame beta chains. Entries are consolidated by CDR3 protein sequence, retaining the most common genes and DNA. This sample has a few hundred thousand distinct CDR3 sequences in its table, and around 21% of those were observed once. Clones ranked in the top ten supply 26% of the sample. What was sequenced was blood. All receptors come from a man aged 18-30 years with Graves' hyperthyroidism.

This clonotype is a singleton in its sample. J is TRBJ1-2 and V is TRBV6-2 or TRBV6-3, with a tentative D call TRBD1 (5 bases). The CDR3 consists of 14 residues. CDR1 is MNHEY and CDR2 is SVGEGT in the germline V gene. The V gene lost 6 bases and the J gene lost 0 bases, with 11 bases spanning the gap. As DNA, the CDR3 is TGTGCCAGCAGCCCGGCAGGGCCTAACTATGGCTACACCTTC. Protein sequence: CASSPAGPNYGYTF.

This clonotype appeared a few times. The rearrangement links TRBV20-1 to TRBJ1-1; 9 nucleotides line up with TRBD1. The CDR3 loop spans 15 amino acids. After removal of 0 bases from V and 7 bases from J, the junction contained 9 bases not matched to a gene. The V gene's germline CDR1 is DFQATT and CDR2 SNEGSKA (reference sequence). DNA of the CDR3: TGCAGTGCTAGAGATTATCGGGACAGGGAGATTGAAGCTTTCTTT. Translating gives CSARDYRDREIEAFF.

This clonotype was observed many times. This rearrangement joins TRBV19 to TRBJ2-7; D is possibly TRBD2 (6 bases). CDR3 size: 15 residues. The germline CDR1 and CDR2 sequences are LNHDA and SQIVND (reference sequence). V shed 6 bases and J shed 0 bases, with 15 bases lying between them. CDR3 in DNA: TGTGCCAGTAGCCCAACCGGGACTCCCTCCTACGAGCAGTACTTC. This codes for CASSPTGTPSYEQYF.

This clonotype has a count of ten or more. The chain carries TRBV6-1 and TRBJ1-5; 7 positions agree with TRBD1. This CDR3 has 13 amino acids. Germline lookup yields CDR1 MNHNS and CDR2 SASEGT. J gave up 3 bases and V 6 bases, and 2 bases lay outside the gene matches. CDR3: CASRDRPNQPQHF. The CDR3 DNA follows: TGTGCCAGCAGGGACAGGCCCAATCAGCCCCAGCATTTT.

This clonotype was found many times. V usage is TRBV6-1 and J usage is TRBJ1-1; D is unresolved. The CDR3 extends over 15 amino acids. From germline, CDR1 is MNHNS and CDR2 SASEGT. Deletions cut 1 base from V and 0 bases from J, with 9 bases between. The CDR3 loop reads CASSEEGFMNTEAFF. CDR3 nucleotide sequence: TGTGCCAGCAGTGAAGAGGGCTTTATGAACACTGAAGCTTTCTTT.

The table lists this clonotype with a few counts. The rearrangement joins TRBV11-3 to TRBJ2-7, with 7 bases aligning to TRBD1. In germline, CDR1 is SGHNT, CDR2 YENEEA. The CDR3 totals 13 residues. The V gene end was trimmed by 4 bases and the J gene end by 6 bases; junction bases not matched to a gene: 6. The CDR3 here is CASSSGQDLEQYF. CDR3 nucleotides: TGTGCCAGCAGCTCAGGACAGGACCTCGAGCAGTACTTC.

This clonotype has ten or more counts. As DNA, the CDR3 is TGTGCCAGCAGTTTTGTCCCGCCGAACACTGAAGCTTTCTTT. As protein: CASSFVPPNTEAFF. The chain carries TRBV5-5 and TRBJ1-1; no firm D call. The CDR3 is made up of 14 amino acids. Between the trimmed V and J ends, which lost 5 bases and 1 base, there was a span of 12 bases. Germline V gene lookup returns CDR1 SGHKS and CDR2 YYEKEE (reference sequence).

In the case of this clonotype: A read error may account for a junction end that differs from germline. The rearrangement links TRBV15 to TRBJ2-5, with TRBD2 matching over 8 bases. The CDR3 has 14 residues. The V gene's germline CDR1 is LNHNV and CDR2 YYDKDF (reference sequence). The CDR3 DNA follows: TGTGCCACCAGCAGACCGGGAGGGCAAGGGACCCAGTACTTC. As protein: CATSRPGGQGTQYF.

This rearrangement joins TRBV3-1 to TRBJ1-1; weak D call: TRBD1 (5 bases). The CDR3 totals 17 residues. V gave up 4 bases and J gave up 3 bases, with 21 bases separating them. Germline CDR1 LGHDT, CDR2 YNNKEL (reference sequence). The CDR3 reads CASSRERMGDLDTEAFF. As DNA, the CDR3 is TGTGCCAGCAGCCGCGAGAGGATGGGGGATTTGGACACTGAAGCTTTCTTT.

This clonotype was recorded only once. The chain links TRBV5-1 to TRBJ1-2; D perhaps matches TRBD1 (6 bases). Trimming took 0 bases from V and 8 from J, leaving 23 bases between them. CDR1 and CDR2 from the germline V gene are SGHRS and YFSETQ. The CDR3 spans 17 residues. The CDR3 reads CASSLAEQGFVVGGYTF. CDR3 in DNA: TGCGCCAGCAGCTTGGCCGAGCAGGGGTTCGTCGTCGGGGGCTACACCTTC. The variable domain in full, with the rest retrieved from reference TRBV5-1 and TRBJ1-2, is KAGVTQTPRYLIKTRGQQVTLSCSPISGHRSVSWYQQTPGQGLQFLFEYFSETQRNKGNFPGRFSGRQFSNSRSEMNVSTLELGDSALYLCASSLAEQGFVVGGYTFGSGTRLTVV.

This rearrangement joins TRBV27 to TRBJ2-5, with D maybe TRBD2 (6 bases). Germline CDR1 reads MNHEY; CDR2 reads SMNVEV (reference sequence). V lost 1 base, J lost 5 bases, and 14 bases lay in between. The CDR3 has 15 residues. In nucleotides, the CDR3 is TGTGCCAGCAGTTTATGGGGCGCGGAGGGGGAGACCCAGTACTTC. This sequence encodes CASSLWGAEGETQYF.

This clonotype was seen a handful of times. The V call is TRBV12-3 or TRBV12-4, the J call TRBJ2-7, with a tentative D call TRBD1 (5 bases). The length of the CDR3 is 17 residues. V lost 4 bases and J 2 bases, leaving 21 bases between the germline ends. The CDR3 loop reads CASSSPLDRIKPYEQYF. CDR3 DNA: TGTGCCAGCAGTTCCCCGCTAGACAGAATAAAACCCTACGAGCAGTACTTC.

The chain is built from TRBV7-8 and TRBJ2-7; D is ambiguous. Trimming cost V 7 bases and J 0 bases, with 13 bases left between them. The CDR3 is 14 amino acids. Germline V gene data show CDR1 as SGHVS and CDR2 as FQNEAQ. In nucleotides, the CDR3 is TGTGCCAGCAAACTGGCGGTAAGCTCCTACGAGCAGTACTTC. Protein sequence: CASKLAVSSYEQYF.